This is a list of T cell receptor beta chains from one sample in a study of cytotoxic CD8 clonotypes in ibrutinib-treated CLL. Assay used: immunoSEQ multiplex PCR; TCRdb lists only in-frame clones, some missing. The repertoire includes 330,000 or so clones, 60% to 80% of them detected once, and roughly 6.3% sits in the top ten. Sequencing used PBMCs, obtained after 36 months of ibrutinib treatment. These receptor sequences come from a human donor with chronic lymphocytic leukemia. Each CDR3 is given with its conserved first and last residue. A D gene is named only where the DNA matches it firmly. The size field is filled for only some rows; it gives once, few, many or a size class.

V gene	J gene	D gene	clone size	CDR3 protein	CDR3 DNA
TRBV2	TRBJ2-1	NA	NA	CASTRGLAHNEQFF	TGTGCCAGCACGAGGGGTTTGGCACACAATGAGCAGTTCTTC
TRBV2	TRBJ2-2	NA	NA	CASSERRDSRAGRTGELFF	TGTGCCAGCAGTGAAAGACGGGACAGCCGCGCAGGGAGGACCGGGGAGCTGTTTTTT
TRBV6-5	TRBJ1-1	TRBD1	NA	CAPGRGTTEAFF	TGTGCCCCTGGCAGGGGGACAACTGAAGCTTTCTTT
TRBV7-6	TRBJ2-7	TRBD2	NA	CASSPVAGGTYEQYF	TGTGCCAGCAGCCCAGTAGCGGGGGGGACCTACGAGCAGTACTTC
TRBV28	TRBJ1-4	TRBD1	NA	CASTRDRVSWILNEKLFF	TGTGCCAGCACCCGGGACAGGGTTAGTTGGATCTTAAATGAAAAACTGTTTTTT
TRBV9	TRBJ2-5	TRBD2	NA	CASSVSLAGDGETQYF	TGTGCCAGCAGCGTTTCTCTAGCGGGGGACGGGGAGACCCAGTACTTC
TRBV12-5	TRBJ2-7	TRBD1	few	CASGSVGQGTYEQYF	TGTGCTAGTGGTTCGGTCGGACAGGGTACTTACGAGCAGTACTTC
TRBV5-1	TRBJ1-1	NA	NA	CASSQGFSSTEAFF	TGCGCCAGCAGCCAGGGATTCAGTAGCACTGAAGCTTTCTTT
TRBV25-1	TRBJ2-1	TRBD2	NA	CASSAGGSGAPNEQFF	TGTGCCAGCAGTGCCGGGGGTAGCGGGGCACCAAATGAGCAGTTCTTC
TRBV18	TRBJ1-2	TRBD1	NA	CASSPPNPRGDGYTF	TGTGCCAGCTCACCACCGAACCCCAGGGGGGATGGCTACACCTTC
TRBV14	TRBJ2-1	NA	NA	CASSQGHRVGEQFF	TGTGCCAGCAGCCAAGGACACAGGGTTGGTGAGCAGTTCTTC
TRBV6-1	TRBJ2-1	TRBD1	NA	CASSEWDRDPDNEQFF	TGTGCCAGCAGTGAATGGGACAGGGATCCCGACAATGAGCAGTTCTTC
TRBV18	TRBJ1-2	NA	NA	CASSPGSGYTF	TGTGCCAGCTCACCGGGGAGTGGCTACACCTTC
TRBV6-1	TRBJ2-7	NA	NA	CASSERTAYEQYF	TGTGCCAGCAGTGAAAGGACAGCCTACGAGCAGTACTTC
TRBV11-2	TRBJ2-3	TRBD2	NA	CASSLTSFSGRAGARTQYF	TGTGCCAGCAGCTTAACCTCCTTTAGCGGGAGGGCCGGAGCGAGGACGCAGTATTTT
TRBV6-4	TRBJ1-2	NA	NA	CASSDSFGYGYTF	TGTGCCAGCAGTGACTCTTTTGGGTATGGCTACACCTTC
TRBV14	TRBJ2-1	NA	NA	CASSRNYNEQFF	TGTGCCAGCAGCCGAAATTACAATGAGCAGTTCTTC
TRBV13	TRBJ2-3	TRBD2	NA	CASSDGTSGVTDTQYF	TGTGCCAGCAGCGACGGGACTAGCGGAGTCACAGATACGCAGTATTTT
TRBV7-2	TRBJ2-7	TRBD2	NA	CASSLAPSGGVHEQYF	TGTGCCAGCAGCTTAGCGCCTAGCGGAGGAGTCCACGAGCAGTACTTC
TRBV7-2	TRBJ2-1	TRBD2	NA	CASSFGRREGSYNEQFF	TGTGCCAGCAGCTTCGGTAGGCGGGAGGGCTCCTACAATGAGCAGTTCTTC
TRBV18	TRBJ1-2	NA	NA	CASSPPGRTGLYGYTF	TGTGCCAGCTCACCTCCGGGGCGAACAGGGTTGTATGGCTACACCTTC
TRBV29-1	TRBJ1-1	NA	NA	CSVEEGTGSRKAFF	TGCAGCGTTGAAGAGGGGACCGGATCCCGGAAAGCTTTCTTT
TRBV4-2	TRBJ1-1	TRBD1	NA	CASSPGGGPPQVSEAFF	TGTGCCAGCAGCCCAGGGGGCGGGCCACCCCAAGTGAGTGAAGCATTCTTT
TRBV5-6	TRBJ2-4	NA	NA	CASSFGAKNIQYF	TGTGCCAGCAGCTTCGGAGCCAAAAACATTCAGTACTTC
TRBV7-6	TRBJ1-5	NA	NA	CASSATRGQAPSPQHF	TGTGCCAGCAGCGCGACTCGGGGTCAGGCGCCTTCGCCCCAGCATTTT
TRBV4-1	TRBJ2-7	NA	NA	CASSQDSGEQYF	TGCGCCAGCAGCCAAGATTCCGGCGAGCAGTACTTC
TRBV15	TRBJ2-2	NA	NA	CATSNYYTGELFF	TGTGCCACCAGCAACTACTACACCGGGGAGCTGTTTTTT
TRBV5-1	TRBJ2-5	TRBD2	NA	CARPLAGVARTQYF	TGCGCCAGACCACTAGCGGGAGTAGCCCGAACCCAGTACTTC
TRBV5-4	TRBJ1-2	TRBD1	few	CASSVGTVGYGYTF	TGTGCCAGCAGCGTTGGGACAGTCGGCTATGGCTACACCTTC
TRBV6-5	TRBJ2-7	NA	NA	CASSYRRREQYF	TGTGCCAGCAGTTACAGAAGGCGGGAGCAGTACTTC
TRBV10-3	TRBJ2-1	NA	NA	CAISEVGSEQFF	TGTGCCATCAGTGAAGTTGGCAGTGAGCAGTTCTTC
TRBV20-1	TRBJ2-1	NA	NA	CSVANEQFF	TGCAGTGTCGCGAATGAGCAGTTCTTC
TRBV10-2	TRBJ1-1	NA	few	CASSEGFAEAFF	TGCGCCAGCAGTGAAGGGTTTGCTGAAGCTTTCTTT
TRBV5-4	TRBJ2-5	TRBD2	NA	CASSLEPILAGQETQYF	TGTGCCAGCAGCTTGGAACCTATCCTAGCGGGGCAAGAGACCCAGTACTTC
TRBV2	TRBJ2-7	NA	NA	CASSKVGSYEQYF	TGTGCCAGCTCTAAGGTTGGCTCCTACGAGCAGTACTTC
TRBV4-1	TRBJ1-2	NA	NA	CASSRDFSVGGYTF	TGCGCCAGCAGCCGAGATTTTTCCGTCGGGGGCTACACCTTC
TRBV27	TRBJ2-1	NA	NA	CASNPAANEQFF	TGTGCCAGCAACCCAGCCGCCAATGAGCAGTTCTTC
TRBV10-3	TRBJ2-3	NA	once	CATLGRGSTDTQYF	TGTGCCACCTTAGGTAGGGGGAGCACAGATACGCAGTATTTT
TRBV19	TRBJ2-7	TRBD1	NA	CASSIAAGGPYEQYF	TGTGCCAGTAGTATCGCGGCAGGGGGCCCCTACGAGCAGTACTTC
TRBV4-1	TRBJ1-4	NA	NA	CASSQVLYSNEKLFF	TGCGCCAGCAGCCAAGTTCTTTATTCGAATGAAAAACTGTTTTTT
TRBV2	TRBJ2-5	NA	NA	CASSEGTQQETQYF	TGTGCCAGCAGTGAAGGCACACAACAAGAGACCCAGTACTTC
TRBV7-3	TRBJ1-2	NA	few	CASSEQPGSYYGYTF	TGTGCCAGCAGCGAACAGCCGGGATCCTACTATGGCTACACCTTC
TRBV6-4	TRBJ2-7	TRBD1	NA	CASSDSGTEHYEQYF	TGTGCCAGCAGTGACTCCGGGACAGAGCATTACGAGCAGTACTTC
TRBV5-1	TRBJ2-1	NA	NA	CASSPTGGNNEQFF	TGCGCCAGCAGCCCCACCGGGGGCAACAATGAGCAGTTCTTC
TRBV5-1	TRBJ2-7	NA	NA	CASRPGPDSYEQYF	TGCGCCAGCAGGCCGGGACCCGACTCCTACGAGCAGTACTTC
TRBV6-6	TRBJ2-5	NA	NA	CASSLRGAPRETQYF	TGTGCCAGCAGTTTACGGGGGGCCCCCCGGGAGACCCAGTACTTC
TRBV14	TRBJ2-1	TRBD2	NA	CASSPKSNLAGAAYNEQFF	TGTGCCAGCAGCCCGAAGTCCAACTTAGCGGGGGCTGCCTACAATGAGCAGTTCTTC
TRBV6-5	TRBJ2-3	NA	few	CASSWRQAGPQYF	TGTGCCAGCAGTTGGCGCCAGGCCGGACCGCAGTATTTT
TRBV4-1	TRBJ1-1	NA	once	CASSLSDTEAFF	TGCGCCAGCAGCCTTAGCGACACTGAAGCTTTCTTT
TRBV27	TRBJ2-2	NA	once	CASSFDYLRGGRELFF	TGTGCCAGCAGTTTCGACTATCTACGGGGAGGCAGGGAGCTGTTTTTT
TRBV2	TRBJ2-7	TRBD2	NA	CASSPGAGGPHEQYF	TGTGCCAGCAGCCCTGGGGCGGGAGGGCCGCACGAGCAGTACTTC
TRBV25-1	TRBJ1-1	NA	NA	CASSEWGTLGTEAFF	TGTGCCAGCAGTGAATGGGGGACGCTAGGCACTGAAGCTTTCTTT
TRBV9	TRBJ2-7	NA	NA	CASSVEYGYEQYF	TGTGCCAGCAGCGTAGAGTATGGTTACGAGCAGTACTTC
TRBV4-1	TRBJ2-3	NA	NA	CASSQDSVGGEDTQYF	TGCGCCAGCAGCCAAGATTCAGTAGGAGGGGAGGATACGCAGTATTTT
TRBV19	TRBJ2-1	NA	NA	CASSIRTSAVVPNEQFF	TGTGCCAGTAGTATACGGACCTCAGCGGTAGTCCCCAATGAGCAGTTCTTC